Each of the 20 T cell receptor beta chains below was sequenced from the same sample in a study of T cell changes during pregnancy in multiple sclerosis. Here immunoSEQ multiplex PCR was the method, and the copy in TCRdb shows in-frame clones only, minus some. The data show about 80,000 clones, about 92% seen once. The material sequenced was peripheral blood, taken before pregnancy. The receptors shown here come from a female donor with multiple sclerosis, enrolled in a pregnancy study.

This sequence joins TRBV6-6 and TRBJ2-7; 9 nucleotides match TRBD2. CDR1 and CDR2 (germline): MNHNY, SVGAGI (reference sequence). Trimming cost V 6 bases and J 2 bases; bases outside gene matches: 11. CDR3 length: 16 residues. The CDR3 DNA reads as TGTGCCAGCAGCCCCCGGGGGCGGGAGGGGACCTACGAGCAGTACTTC. Protein: CASSPRGREGTYEQYF.

The rearrangement joins TRBV5-4 to TRBJ2-3, with TRBD2 matching over 7 bases. There are 16 residues in the CDR3. V lost 4 bases to trimming and J lost 6 bases; unmatched junction nucleotides: 14. Germline loops: CDR1 SGHNT, CDR2 YYREEE (reference sequence). CDR3: CASSAVLGGSVDTQYF. DNA of the CDR3: TGTGCCAGCAGCGCTGTGCTAGGCGGGAGTGTTGATACGCAGTATTTT.

This sequence joins TRBV19 and TRBJ2-1; 8 nucleotides align to TRBD2. The J segment lost 3 bases and the V segment lost 1 base, leaving 5 bases of the junction unmatched. The CDR3 spans 16 residues. The germline V gene encodes CDR1 LNHDA and CDR2 SQIVND (reference sequence). In nucleotides, the CDR3 is TGTGCCAGTAGTATAGGAGGCGGGAGGCACTACAATGAGCAGTTCTTC. Residues: CASSIGGGRHYNEQFF.

The chain is built from TRBV28 and TRBJ1-2, with D possibly being TRBD1 (6 bases). Trimming removed 4 bases at V and 6 bases at J, with 12 bases between. There are 13 residues in the CDR3. Looked up from germline, CDR1 is MDHEN and CDR2 is SYDVKM. The CDR3 region has the DNA TGTGCCAGCAGTTGGGGGCAGGGCGATGGCTACACCTTC. This gives the protein CASSWGQGDGYTF.

This rearrangement joins TRBV25-1 to TRBJ2-1; a weak D match, TRBD1 (7 bases). The V end lost 0 bases, the J end lost 5 bases, and 11 bases lay between the germline ends. CDR3 length: 15 residues. Germline assignment: CDR1 MGHDK and CDR2 SYGVNS. CDR3 DNA: TGTGCCAGCAGTGAATACCGCGGGACAGACAATGAGCAGTTCTTC. It yields the protein CASSEYRGTDNEQFF. Variable domain in full (rest from reference TRBV25-1 and TRBJ2-1): EADIYQTPRYLVIGTGKKITLECSQTMGHDKMYWYQQDPGMELHLIHYSYGVNSTEKGDLSSESTVSRIRTEHFPLTLESARPSHTSQYLCASSEYRGTDNEQFFGPGTRLTVL.

This clone was recorded once. The J gene is TRBJ2-2, the V gene TRBV28; D remains ambiguous. The CDR3 loop spans 11 amino acids. Deletions cut 4 bases from V and 9 bases from J, with 6 bases between. Germline CDR1 MDHEN, CDR2 SYDVKM. CDR3 nucleotides: TGTGCCAGCAGTTCCATCAGGGAGCTGTTTTTT. Translating it yields CASSSIRELFF.

The chain recombines TRBV2 with TRBJ2-7; 9 nucleotides line up with TRBD1. The trim removed 6 bases at V and 3 bases at J, leaving 18 bases unmatched. The V gene's germline CDR1 is SNHLY and CDR2 FYNNEI. This CDR3 has 18 amino acids. The CDR3 is CASSTDRGGAGRGYEQYF. The CDR3, as DNA: TGTGCCAGCAGCACCGACAGGGGGGGGGCGGGAAGAGGCTACGAGCAGTACTTC.

This clone has more than one count but fewer than ten. This chain connects TRBV29-1 to TRBJ2-3; 10 nucleotides match TRBD2. V lost 4 bases and J lost 4; bases outside the gene matches: 8. This CDR3 region has 15 residues. Looked up from germline, CDR1 is SQVTM and CDR2 is ANQGSEA. This chain's CDR3 is CSVASSGRGPDTQYF. For the CDR3, the DNA is TGCAGCGTTGCTTCGAGCGGGAGGGGCCCAGATACGCAGTATTTT.

The genes are TRBV7-6 and TRBJ2-2; 9 nucleotides align to TRBD1. The CDR3 is made up of 16 amino acids. After removal of 6 bases from V and 0 bases from J, the junction contained 5 bases not matched to a gene. Germline lookup yields CDR1 SGHVS and CDR2 FNYEAQ. This CDR3 is CASSLGQGPNTGELFF. CDR3 DNA: TGTGCCAGCAGTTTGGGACAGGGCCCGAACACCGGGGAGCTGTTTTTT.

The V and J genes are TRBV6-5 and TRBJ1-5; TRBD1 agrees at 11 bases. Germline CDR1 MNHEY, CDR2 SVGAGI. The CDR3 has 15 amino acids. The trim removed 6 bases at V and 5 bases at J, leaving 6 bases unmatched. The DNA of the CDR3 is TGTGCCAGCAGCCCGGACAGGGGGCAGGATCAGCCCCAGCATTTT. Translating gives CASSPDRGQDQPQHF.

The gene calls are TRBV12-5 and TRBJ2-3; 14 bases are a match to TRBD2. V lost 4 bases to trimming and J lost 8 bases; unmatched junction nucleotides: 8. Germline V gene data show CDR1 as LGHNT and CDR2 as FRNRAP. CDR3 length: 16 amino acids. CDR3 sequence (DNA): TGTGCTAGTGGTTCTCAGACTAGCGGGAGGGTCACTACGCAGTATTTT. Its translation is CASGSQTSGRVTTQYF. The variable domain in full, completed from reference TRBV12-5 and TRBJ2-3, reads DARVTQTPRHKVTEMGQEVTMRCQPILGHNTVFWYRQTMMQGLELLAYFRNRAPLDDSGMPKDRFSAEMPDATLATLKIQPSEPRDSAVYFCASGSQTSGRVTTQYFGPGTRLTVL.

The rearrangement joins TRBV18 to TRBJ2-3; D call uncertain. Between the trimmed V and J ends, which lost 3 bases and 0 bases, there was a span of 7 bases. Germline V lookup: CDR1 KGHSH, CDR2 LQKENI. The CDR3 runs 14 residues. CDR3 protein: CASSPVTSTDTQYF. CDR3 bases: TGTGCCAGCTCACCGGTTACTAGCACAGATACGCAGTATTTT.

The V call is TRBV14, the J call TRBJ1-4; no reliable D call. Germline CDR1 and CDR2: SGHDN and FVKESK. The CDR3 contains 16 residues. The ends were cut back, 0 bases at V and 8 bases at J, with 16 bases in the middle. The CDR3 protein is CASSQETSVIWEKLFF. For the CDR3, the DNA is TGTGCCAGCAGCCAAGAAACCTCAGTAATATGGGAAAAACTGTTTTTT.

This clone has just one count. The chain uses TRBV28 and TRBJ1-4; TRBD1 is a possible D gene (5 bases). Germline lookup yields CDR1 MDHEN and CDR2 SYDVKM. V shed 7 bases and J shed 5 bases, with 8 bases lying between them. This CDR3 is 12 amino acids long. The CDR3 nucleotides read TGTGCCAGCACCGGGGGAAATGAAAAACTGTTTTTT. Translated, it gives CASTGGNEKLFF.

The CDR3 here is CASSPRTGYNEQFF. Written as DNA, the CDR3 is TGTGCCAGCAGCCCTCGGACAGGGTACAATGAGCAGTTCTTC. The V gene is TRBV7-8, the J gene TRBJ2-1; TRBD1 aligns across 8 bases. CDR3 length: 14 residues. Germline loops: CDR1 SGHVS, CDR2 FQNEAQ. V shed 5 bases and J 4 bases; nucleotides not matched to a gene: 4.

A few counts support this clone. V usage is TRBV2 and J usage is TRBJ2-7; 9 bases match TRBD2. CDR1 and CDR2 from the germline V gene are SNHLY and FYNNEI. CDR3 length equals 12 residues. CDR3 sequence: CTSGGRGYEQYF. The CDR3 DNA reads TGTACTTCTGGCGGGAGGGGCTACGAGCAGTACTTC.

Here the CDR3 reads CASTSNGGWNTEAFF. CDR3 nucleotides: TGTGCCAGTACCTCAAATGGGGGCTGGAACACTGAAGCTTTCTTT. The chain links TRBV19 to TRBJ1-1, with D perhaps TRBD1 (6 bases). CDR3 length: 15 residues. Germline loops: CDR1 LNHDA, CDR2 SQIVND (reference sequence). The V end lost 7 bases, the J end lost 1 base, and 16 bases lay between the germline ends.

The chain links TRBV7-9 to TRBJ1-1; TRBD1 agrees at 11 bases. Germline V gene sequence: CDR1 SEHNR, CDR2 FQNEAQ (reference sequence). After removal of 1 base from V and 6 bases from J, the junction contained 1 base not matched to a gene. This CDR3 is 14 amino acids long. The CDR3 DNA reads as TGTGCCAGCAGCTTAGGGGACAGGGGGGCTGAAGCTTTCTTT. Amino acid sequence: CASSLGDRGAEAFF.

CDR3 sequence reads: CSAVTGGQETQYF. DNA of the CDR3: TGCAGCGCTGTCACCGGGGGGCAAGAGACCCAGTACTTC. This sequence joins TRBV29-1 and TRBJ2-5; TRBD2 agrees at 7 bases. V shed 7 bases and J 2 bases; nucleotides not matched to a gene: 7. Germline V CDR1 and CDR2: SQVTM, ANQGSEA. The CDR3 is made up of 13 amino acids.

This chain uses TRBV5-6 with TRBJ2-5; D possibly corresponds to TRBD2 (5 bases). The V end lost 1 base, the J end lost 4 bases, and 8 bases lay between the germline ends. Germline CDR1 reads SGHDT; CDR2 reads YYEEEE. The CDR3 consists of 13 residues. This CDR3 reads CASSLRAGETQYF. CDR3 nucleotide sequence: TGTGCCAGCAGCTTGAGGGCGGGAGAGACCCAGTACTTC.